The clone carrying this T cell receptor beta chain has ten or more counts. The antigen remains undetermined. This sample is part of a study of read filtering for tumor transcriptome and immune sequencing. About the research overall: Patients were approximately 17 male and 11 to 15 female, mean age about 65 years, range about 47 to 80. Revised staging placed eight or nine patients in R-ISS I, 15 to 20 in II, six or seven in III. General study findings and limits: Sorted CD138-negative bone marrow cells were not purified T cells. Compared with RNA-seq, IR-seq gave much higher clonotype depth and reliability.

This library used roughly 400 ng RNA and molecular barcoded adaptors spanning alpha/delta and beta/gamma chains. TCRdb reanalysed the reads using MiXCR and keeps one entry per CDR3 protein. The sample lists about 54,000 distinct CDR3 sequences, 9% to 15% occurring once. CDR1 and CDR2 (germline): LGHDT, YNNKEL (reference sequence). V gave up 1 base and J gave up 7 bases, with 11 bases separating them. This CDR3 is built from 14 residues. The sequenced material came from a population of CD138-negative cells sorted from bone marrow. The TCR comes from a donor older than 35 with multiple myeloma. The chain uses TRBV3-1 and TRBJ2-1; TRBD1 is a possible D gene (6 bases). CDR3 DNA sequence: TGTGCCAGCAGCCAAGCAAGGGGGAGAAATGAGCAGTTCTTC. This codes for CASSQARGRNEQFF.